The next 2 T cell receptor beta chains were all read from a single sample in a study of T cell repertoires in cytomegalovirus infection. TCRdb re-called the reads through MiXCR, storing one row per CDR3 protein. The table records approximately 500,000 distinct CDR3 sequences, about 11% of them present only once. Material for sequencing was PBMCs. These receptors originate from a human donor in good health (CMV status not recorded). Some clones in this sample may be carry-over from other donors' samples.

This clonotype was detected many times. This chain links TRBV28 with TRBJ1-2; TRBD1 might be the D (5 bases). The germline gives CDR1 MDHEN, CDR2 SYDVKM. This CDR3 region has 17 residues. Trimming pared 4 bases from V and 6 bases from J, leaving 24 bases between. CDR3 in amino acids: CASSSPGRWGDHNGYTF. DNA of the CDR3: TGTGCCAGCAGTTCCCCGGGGCGTTGGGGGGACCACAATGGCTACACCTTC.

This clonotype was counted ten times or more. J is TRBJ2-2 and V is TRBV7-8, with no clear D. CDR3 length: 16 amino acids. Trimming pared 1 base from V and 0 bases from J, leaving 9 bases between. Germline-derived CDR1 and CDR2 are SGHVS and FQNEAQ. The CDR3 loop reads CASSLVKTTNTGELFF. The CDR3 DNA sequence: TGTGCCAGCAGCTTAGTGAAGACCACGAACACCGGGGAGCTGTTTTTT.